A selection of T cell receptor beta chains follows, all from one sample in a study of T cells after yellow fever vaccination. TCRdb re-analysed the 5' RACE reads in MiXCR, keeping a single row per CDR3 protein. The repertoire includes roughly 120,000 distinct CDR3 sequences, 6.5% to 8% of them detected once, and around 2.6% sits in the top ten. The sequencing here drew on CD4+ T cells sorted from PBMCs, taken 10 days after the first yellow fever vaccination. The receptors were sampled from a man between 18 and 29 years old who received the YFV17D yellow fever vaccine. Each CDR3 is given with its conserved first and last residue. D genes are given only for firm matches. Clone size is stated in some rows and not others, as once, few, many or a class when expanded.

D: -; size: -; V: TRBV7-2; J: TRBJ2-7; CDR3: CASSLLTYEQYF; DNA: TGTGCCAGCAGCTTACTCACCTACGAGCAGTACTTC
D: TRBD2; size: many; V: TRBV4-1; J: TRBJ2-5; CDR3: CASSQDGTSGGAKTQYF; DNA: TGCGCCAGCAGCCAAGATGGGACTAGCGGGGGGGCCAAGACCCAGTACTTC
D: TRBD2; size: many; V: TRBV24-1; J: TRBJ2-3; CDR3: CATSGGASDTQYF; DNA: TGTGCCACCAGCGGGGGGGCTTCAGATACGCAGTATTTT
D: -; size: many; V: TRBV21-1; J: TRBJ2-1; CDR3: CASSNGPDRARYNEQFF; DNA: TGTGCCAGCAGCAATGGACCGGACAGGGCTCGGTACAATGAGCAGTTCTTC
D: -; size: -; V: TRBV10-3; J: TRBJ2-3; CDR3: CAISEPTLARGHTDTQYF; DNA: TGTGCCATCAGTGAGCCCACCTTAGCGCGGGGCCACACAGATACGCAGTATTTT
D: TRBD2; size: -; V: TRBV28; J: TRBJ2-3; CDR3: CASSPIGTSADTQYF; DNA: TGTGCCAGCAGTCCAATCGGGACTAGCGCAGATACGCAGTATTTT
D: TRBD2; size: few; V: TRBV2; J: TRBJ2-3; CDR3: CASRTSGGGDTQYF; DNA: TGTGCCAGCAGGACTAGCGGGGGAGGAGATACGCAGTATTTT
D: -; size: many; V: TRBV4-2; J: TRBJ1-6; CDR3: CASSPSGGAGNSPLHF; DNA: TGTGCCAGCAGTCCCAGTGGAGGGGCGGGTAATTCACCCCTCCACTTT
D: -; size: many; V: TRBV25-1; J: TRBJ2-3; CDR3: CASSDVAGAGDTQYF; DNA: TGTGCCAGCAGTGATGTAGCCGGGGCCGGAGATACGCAGTATTTT
D: TRBD2; size: -; V: TRBV6-1; J: TRBJ2-3; CDR3: CASRTGLAGDTDTQYF; DNA: TGTGCCAGCAGAACGGGACTAGCGGGCGATACAGATACGCAGTATTTT
D: -; size: many; V: TRBV5-5; J: TRBJ2-3; CDR3: CASSLDPGEADTQYF; DNA: TGTGCCAGCAGCTTGGACCCAGGGGAAGCAGATACGCAGTATTTT
D: -; size: many; V: TRBV20-1; J: TRBJ2-4; CDR3: CSAKVFGNIQYF; DNA: TGCAGTGCTAAGGTTTTCGGCAACATTCAGTACTTC
D: -; size: many; V: TRBV5-1; J: TRBJ2-2; CDR3: CASSVWTVNTGELFF; DNA: TGCGCCAGCAGCGTTTGGACTGTGAACACCGGGGAGCTGTTTTTT
D: -; size: many; V: TRBV10-3; J: TRBJ2-7; CDR3: CAIRRKDRYEQYF; DNA: TGTGCCATCAGGAGAAAGGACCGCTACGAGCAGTACTTC
D: -; size: many; V: TRBV3-1; J: TRBJ2-5; CDR3: CASSQRAQETQYF; DNA: TGTGCCAGCAGCCAAAGGGCCCAAGAGACCCAGTACTTC
D: TRBD2; size: -; V: TRBV13; J: TRBJ2-1; CDR3: CASSLSGLGIEDEQFF; DNA: TGTGCCAGCAGCCTCTCCGGACTAGGGATTGAGGATGAGCAGTTCTTC
D: -; size: many; V: TRBV20-1; J: TRBJ1-1; CDR3: CSARDVIGAEWAFF; DNA: TGCAGTGCTAGAGATGTGATAGGGGCGGAGTGGGCTTTCTTT
D: TRBD2; size: -; V: TRBV7-2; J: TRBJ2-5; CDR3: CASSFSGAQETQYF; DNA: TGTGCCAGCAGCTTTAGCGGGGCCCAAGAGACCCAGTACTTC
D: -; size: many; V: TRBV5-1; J: TRBJ1-2; CDR3: CASSLPANYGYTF; DNA: TGCGCCAGCAGCTTGCCAGCTAACTATGGCTACACCTTC
D: -; size: -; V: TRBV12-3/TRBV12-4; J: TRBJ1-5; CDR3: CASSFSERNQPQHF; DNA: TGTGCCAGCAGTTTTTCAGAGCGGAATCAGCCCCAGCATTTT
D: -; size: many; V: TRBV5-1; J: TRBJ2-3; CDR3: CASSLGGAIDTQYF; DNA: TGCGCCAGCAGCTTGGGAGGGGCGATAGATACGCAGTATTTT
D: TRBD2; size: few; V: TRBV10-3; J: TRBJ2-5; CDR3: CAISDPSGGQETQYF; DNA: TGTGCCATCAGTGACCCTAGCGGGGGCCAAGAGACCCAGTACTTC
D: -; size: many; V: TRBV19; J: TRBJ1-1; CDR3: CASSIVHLNTEAFF; DNA: TGTGCCAGTAGTATAGTTCACCTGAACACTGAAGCTTTCTTT
D: TRBD1; size: many; V: TRBV7-2; J: TRBJ2-1; CDR3: CASSARTGGREVFF; DNA: TGTGCCAGCAGCGCCCGGACAGGGGGCCGGGAGGTGTTCTTC
D: -; size: many; V: TRBV29-1; J: TRBJ1-5; CDR3: CSVLPGLNQPQHF; DNA: TGCAGCGTTTTACCGGGTCTCAATCAGCCCCAGCATTTT
D: -; size: many; V: TRBV15; J: TRBJ2-1; CDR3: CATSRPGQPYNEQFF; DNA: TGTGCCACCAGCCGGCCAGGCCAGCCCTACAATGAGCAGTTCTTC
D: -; size: many; V: TRBV5-6; J: TRBJ2-5; CDR3: CASSFSPPRETQYF; DNA: TGTGCCAGCAGCTTTAGCCCTCCCCGAGAGACCCAGTACTTC
D: -; size: many; V: TRBV3-1; J: TRBJ1-2; CDR3: CASSQEGVAGTAGGYTF; DNA: TGTGCCAGCAGCCAAGAAGGGGTAGCAGGAACTGCGGGTGGCTACACCTTC
D: -; size: many; V: TRBV27; J: TRBJ1-1; CDR3: CASSPSPDTEAFF; DNA: TGTGCCAGCAGTCCATCGCCGGACACTGAAGCTTTCTTT
D: TRBD1; size: few; V: TRBV18; J: TRBJ1-5; CDR3: CASSPAGTAVNQPQHF; DNA: TGTGCCAGCTCACCGGCGGGGACAGCCGTCAATCAGCCCCAGCATTTT
D: -; size: many; V: TRBV7-2; J: TRBJ2-1; CDR3: CASSLVGGGFYNEQFF; DNA: TGTGCCAGCAGCTTAGTTGGGGGAGGATTCTACAATGAGCAGTTCTTC
D: -; size: many; V: TRBV7-2; J: TRBJ1-2; CDR3: CASSSTANYGYTF; DNA: TGTGCCAGCAGCTCAACAGCTAACTATGGCTACACCTTC
D: -; size: many; V: TRBV5-1; J: TRBJ2-3; CDR3: CASSLLASTDTQYF; DNA: TGCGCCAGCAGCTTACTAGCTAGCACAGATACGCAGTATTTT
D: TRBD2; size: few; V: TRBV20-1; J: TRBJ2-7; CDR3: CSARDTSGVYEQYF; DNA: TGCAGTGCTAGAGATACCAGCGGGGTTTACGAGCAGTACTTC
D: TRBD2; size: many; V: TRBV29-1; J: TRBJ2-7; CDR3: CSAPAGDEQYF; DNA: TGCAGCGCCCCTGCGGGGGACGAGCAGTACTTC
D: -; size: many; V: TRBV7-2; J: TRBJ2-2; CDR3: CASSVVVSGELFF; DNA: TGTGCCAGCAGCGTAGTTGTGTCCGGGGAGCTGTTTTTT
D: -; size: many; V: TRBV6-6; J: TRBJ2-3; CDR3: CASRAEGPAQYF; DNA: TGTGCCAGCCGGGCTGAGGGCCCTGCGCAGTATTTT
D: TRBD2; size: few; V: TRBV18; J: TRBJ2-1; CDR3: CASSGSGGPSEQFF; DNA: TGTGCCAGCTCAGGGAGCGGGGGGCCCAGTGAGCAGTTCTTC
D: -; size: many; V: TRBV12-3/TRBV12-4; J: TRBJ1-5; CDR3: CASSLDLQPQHF; DNA: TGTGCCAGCAGTTTAGACCTTCAGCCCCAGCATTTT
D: -; size: many; V: TRBV4-1; J: TRBJ1-2; CDR3: CASSQDARRHPYGYTF; DNA: TGCGCCAGCAGCCAAGACGCTCGGCGACACCCCTATGGCTACACCTTC
D: TRBD1; size: many; V: TRBV5-1; J: TRBJ1-2; CDR3: CASSPLTGGRDGYTF; DNA: TGCGCCAGCAGCCCTCTGACAGGGGGCAGGGATGGCTACACCTTC
D: TRBD1; size: many; V: TRBV5-1; J: TRBJ2-3; CDR3: CASSSRGWATDTQYF; DNA: TGCGCCAGCAGCTCCAGGGGGTGGGCCACAGATACGCAGTATTTT
D: -; size: many; V: TRBV5-4; J: TRBJ2-3; CDR3: CASSPAGSRTDTQYF; DNA: TGTGCCAGCAGTCCCGCAGGCTCACGCACAGATACGCAGTATTTT
D: -; size: many; V: TRBV12-3/TRBV12-4; J: TRBJ2-3; CDR3: CASRRVQGDTQYF; DNA: TGTGCCAGCAGGAGAGTGCAGGGAGATACGCAGTATTTT
D: TRBD1; size: many; V: TRBV7-2; J: TRBJ1-6; CDR3: CASSSGQGSSPLHF; DNA: TGTGCCAGCAGCTCGGGACAGGGGAGTTCACCCCTCCACTTT
D: -; size: many; V: TRBV12-3/TRBV12-4; J: TRBJ1-1; CDR3: CASSSYLGAFF; DNA: TGTGCCAGCAGCAGTTATCTGGGAGCTTTCTTT
D: -; size: many; V: TRBV29-1; J: TRBJ2-5; CDR3: CSVGGGRGNVETQYF; DNA: TGCAGCGTTGGAGGGGGTCGCGGAAACGTAGAGACCCAGTACTTC
D: -; size: many; V: TRBV5-1; J: TRBJ1-3; CDR3: CASSLDTGNTIYF; DNA: TGCGCCAGCAGCTTGGATACTGGAAACACCATATATTTT
D: TRBD1; size: many; V: TRBV4-3; J: TRBJ1-2; CDR3: CASSQERAGTGINYGYTF; DNA: TGCGCCAGCAGCCAAGAAAGGGCCGGGACAGGGATTAACTATGGCTACACCTTC
D: -; size: many; V: TRBV12-3/TRBV12-4; J: TRBJ2-5; CDR3: CASSPPGSGTGETQYF; DNA: TGTGCCAGCAGTCCCCCGGGGTCAGGAACAGGGGAGACCCAGTACTTC
D: -; size: many; V: TRBV6-6; J: TRBJ1-1; CDR3: CASSYSRGREAFF; DNA: TGTGCCAGCAGTTACTCGAGGGGCCGTGAAGCTTTCTTT
D: -; size: many; V: TRBV7-2; J: TRBJ2-7; CDR3: CASSLFVSYEQYF; DNA: TGTGCCAGCAGCTTATTTGTGTCCTACGAGCAGTACTTC
D: -; size: many; V: TRBV20-1; J: TRBJ1-2; CDR3: CSAAGLNYGYTF; DNA: TGCAGTGCAGCGGGACTAAACTATGGCTACACCTTC
D: -; size: many; V: TRBV7-8; J: TRBJ2-1; CDR3: CASEKGGGYNEQFF; DNA: TGTGCCTCAGAGAAGGGGGGGGGCTACAATGAGCAGTTCTTC